This entry is about one T cell receptor beta chain. The CDR3 loop spans 13 amino acids. With V trimmed by 4 bases and J by 2 bases, 1 base remained unmatched. Germline assignment: CDR1 LNHNV and CDR2 YYDKDF (reference sequence). This sample was included in a study of cytomegalovirus exposure and HLA in healthy donors. Researchers ran the PCR with 60 Vbeta and 13 Jbeta primers. Sequenced by immunoSEQ multiplex PCR; TCRdb stores in-frame clones only, minus some. The sample lists approximately 300,000 clones, approximately 84% occurring once. The receptor was derived from a woman aged 40-49 years in good health and CMV-seropositive. The chain is built from TRBV15 and TRBJ2-5; 7 nucleotides match TRBD1. The sequencing sample was made of PBMCs. In nucleotides, the CDR3 is TGTGCCACCAGCACGGGACAGCAAGAGACCCAGTACTTC. Residues: CATSTGQQETQYF. Based on the CDR3 plus reference TRBV15 and TRBJ2-5, the full variable domain is DAMVIQNPRYQVTQFGKPVTLSCSQTLNHNVMYWYQQKSSQAPKLLFHYYDKDFNNEADTPDNFQSRRPNTSFCFLDIRSPGLGDTAMYLCATSTGQQETQYFGPGTRLLVL.